Sequencing of this T cell receptor beta chain was carried out in a study of CXCR3-negative and CXCR3-positive naive CD8 T cells. Via 5' RACE with UMI labels, TRB cDNA libraries were prepared. Reanalyzing the 5' RACE reads, TCRdb keeps one entry per CDR3 protein, without DNA. This table lists under 50,000 distinct CDR3 sequences. The sequenced sample consisted of naive CXCR3- CD8+ T cells from blood. Subset reported: CD45RO-CCR7+CD27+CD95- naive CD8+ T cells lacking CXCR3 (TNR3-). The receptor was isolated from a human donor in good health. Some clones in this sample may be carry-over from other donors' samples.

CDR3 amino acids: CSARGEQGTSGAYEQYF. V is TRBV20-1 and J is TRBJ2-7; TCRdb outputs TRBD2, but without DNA this stays unchecked. The CDR3 contains 17 residues. In germline, CDR1 is DFQATT, CDR2 SNEGSKA (reference sequence).